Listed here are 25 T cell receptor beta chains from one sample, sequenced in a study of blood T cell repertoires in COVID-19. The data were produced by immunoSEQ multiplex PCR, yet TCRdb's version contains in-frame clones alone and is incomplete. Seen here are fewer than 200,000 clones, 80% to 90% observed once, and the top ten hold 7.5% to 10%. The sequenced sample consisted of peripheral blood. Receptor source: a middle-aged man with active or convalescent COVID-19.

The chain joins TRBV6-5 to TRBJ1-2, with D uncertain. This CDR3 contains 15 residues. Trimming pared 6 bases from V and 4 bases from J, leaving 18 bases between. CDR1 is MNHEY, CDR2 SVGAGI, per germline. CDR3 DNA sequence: TGTGCCAGCAGCAAACCGGGAGTCGATGCCTATGGCTACACCTTC. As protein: CASSKPGVDAYGYTF.

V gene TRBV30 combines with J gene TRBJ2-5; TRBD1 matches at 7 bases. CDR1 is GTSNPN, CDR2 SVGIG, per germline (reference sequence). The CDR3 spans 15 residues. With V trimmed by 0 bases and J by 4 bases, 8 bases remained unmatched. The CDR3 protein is CAWSVPRGLGETQYF. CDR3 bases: TGTGCCTGGAGTGTACCGAGGGGGCTGGGAGAGACCCAGTACTTC.

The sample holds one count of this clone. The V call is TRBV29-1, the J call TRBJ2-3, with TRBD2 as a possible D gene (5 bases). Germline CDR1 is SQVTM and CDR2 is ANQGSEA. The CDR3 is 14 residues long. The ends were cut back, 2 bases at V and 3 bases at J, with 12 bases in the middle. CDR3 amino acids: CSVEPLLGTDTQYF. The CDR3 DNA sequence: TGCAGCGTTGAACCACTACTAGGGACAGATACGCAGTATTTT.

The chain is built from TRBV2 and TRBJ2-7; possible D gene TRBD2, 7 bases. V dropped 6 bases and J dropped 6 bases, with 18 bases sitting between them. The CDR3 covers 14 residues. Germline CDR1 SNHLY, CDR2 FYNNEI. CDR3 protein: CASSLTGTGGEQYF. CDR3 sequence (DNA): TGTGCCAGCAGCCTCACAGGGACGGGGGGCGAGCAGTACTTC.

DNA for the CDR3: TGTGCCAGCAGTGAAATGTTGGCAGGAGGTAATCAGCCCCAGCATTTT. Amino acids: CASSEMLAGGNQPQHF. The chain recombines TRBV2 with TRBJ1-5; D is undetermined. CDR3 length equals 16 residues. Between the trimmed V and J ends, which lost 2 bases and 4 bases, there was a span of 15 bases. The germline V gene encodes CDR1 SNHLY and CDR2 FYNNEI.

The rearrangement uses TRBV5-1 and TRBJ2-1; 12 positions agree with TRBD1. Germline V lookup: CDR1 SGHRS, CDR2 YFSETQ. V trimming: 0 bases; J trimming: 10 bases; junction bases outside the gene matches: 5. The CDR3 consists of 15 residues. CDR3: CASSLGGTGGGEQFF. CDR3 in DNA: TGCGCCAGCAGCTTGGGAGGGACAGGGGGCGGAGAGCAGTTCTTC.

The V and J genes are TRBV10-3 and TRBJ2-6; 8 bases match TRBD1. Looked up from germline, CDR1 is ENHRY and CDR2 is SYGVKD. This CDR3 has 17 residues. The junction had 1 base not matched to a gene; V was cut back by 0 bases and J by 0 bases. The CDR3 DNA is TGTGCCATCAGTGAGTCGCAGGGGGCCTCTGGGGCCAACGTCCTGACTTTC. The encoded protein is CAISESQGASGANVLTF.

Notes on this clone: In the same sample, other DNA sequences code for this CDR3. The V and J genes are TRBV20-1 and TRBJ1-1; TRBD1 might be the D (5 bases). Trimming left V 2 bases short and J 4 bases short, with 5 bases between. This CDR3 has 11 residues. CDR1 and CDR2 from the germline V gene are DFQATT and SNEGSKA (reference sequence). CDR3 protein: CSARQGTEAFF. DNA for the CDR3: TGCAGTGCTAGACAGGGCACTGAAGCTTTCTTT.

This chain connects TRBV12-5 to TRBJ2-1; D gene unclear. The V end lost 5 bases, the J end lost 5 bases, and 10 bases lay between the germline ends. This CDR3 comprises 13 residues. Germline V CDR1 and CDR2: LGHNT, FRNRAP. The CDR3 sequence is CASGPMADNEQFF. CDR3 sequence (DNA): TGTGCTAGTGGTCCGATGGCGGACAATGAGCAGTTCTTC.

The CDR3, as DNA: TGTGCCAGCAGTGAAAAAGGGACAGTTTATGAAAAACTGTTTTTT. Protein product: CASSEKGTVYEKLFF. The chain carries TRBV2 and TRBJ1-4, with 7 bases matching TRBD1. Looked up from germline, CDR1 is SNHLY and CDR2 is FYNNEI. Unmatched junction bases numbered 6, after V lost 2 bases and J lost 6 bases. The CDR3 sequence is 15 residues long. The full variable domain, its missing parts supplied by reference TRBV2 and TRBJ1-4, is EPEVTQTPSHQVTQMGQEVILRCVPISNHLYFYWYRQILGQKVEFLVSFYNNEISEKSEIFDDQFSVERPDGSNFTLKIRSTKLEDSAMYFCASSEKGTVYEKLFFGSGTQLSVL.

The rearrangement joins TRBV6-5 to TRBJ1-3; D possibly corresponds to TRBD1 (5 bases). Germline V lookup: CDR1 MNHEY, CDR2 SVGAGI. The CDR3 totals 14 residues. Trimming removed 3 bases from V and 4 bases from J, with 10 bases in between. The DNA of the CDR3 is TGTGCCAGCAGTTATCTGGGACTGGGAAACACCATATATTTT. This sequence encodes CASSYLGLGNTIYF.

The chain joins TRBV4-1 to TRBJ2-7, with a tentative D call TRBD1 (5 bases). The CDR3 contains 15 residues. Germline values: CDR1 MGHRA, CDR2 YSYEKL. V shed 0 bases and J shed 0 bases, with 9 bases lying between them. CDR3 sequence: CASSQDLDSSYEQYF. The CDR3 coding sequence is TGCGCCAGCAGCCAAGATCTAGACAGCTCCTACGAGCAGTACTTC.

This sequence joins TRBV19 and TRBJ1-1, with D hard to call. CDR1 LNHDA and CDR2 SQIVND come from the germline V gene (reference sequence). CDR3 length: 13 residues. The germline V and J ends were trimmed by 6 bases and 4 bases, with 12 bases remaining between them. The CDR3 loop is CASRLTTGTEAFF. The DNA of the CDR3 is TGTGCCAGTAGGCTTACAACGGGCACTGAAGCTTTCTTT.

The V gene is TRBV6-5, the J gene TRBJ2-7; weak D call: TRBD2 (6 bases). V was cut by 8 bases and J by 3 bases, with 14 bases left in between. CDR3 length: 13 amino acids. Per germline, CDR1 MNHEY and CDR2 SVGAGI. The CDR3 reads CASLPGSHYEQYF. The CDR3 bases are TGTGCCAGCCTCCCCGGGAGTCACTACGAGCAGTACTTC.

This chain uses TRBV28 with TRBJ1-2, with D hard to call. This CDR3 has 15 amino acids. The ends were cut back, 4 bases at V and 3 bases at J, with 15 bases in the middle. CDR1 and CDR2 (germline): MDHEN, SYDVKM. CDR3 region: CASSSPGDLYYGYTF. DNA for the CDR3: TGTGCCAGCAGTTCCCCCGGGGATTTGTACTATGGCTACACCTTC.

The CDR3 protein is CASSSFSPTSGRANEQFF. The DNA of the CDR3 is TGTGCCAGCAGCTCCTTCTCTCCGACTAGCGGGAGGGCAAATGAGCAGTTCTTC. The chain recombines TRBV11-3 with TRBJ2-1; TRBD2 matches at 14 bases. This CDR3 has 18 amino acids. The V gene's germline CDR1 is SGHNT and CDR2 YENEEA. V trimming: 4 bases; J trimming: 7 bases; junction bases outside the gene matches: 12.

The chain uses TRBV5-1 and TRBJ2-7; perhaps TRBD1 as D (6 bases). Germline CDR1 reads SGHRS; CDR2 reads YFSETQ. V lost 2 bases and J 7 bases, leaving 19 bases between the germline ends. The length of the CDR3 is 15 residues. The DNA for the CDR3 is TGCGCCAGCAGCTTCCACAGGGAAGAAGAAGGAGAGCAGTACTTC. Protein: CASSFHREEEGEQYF.

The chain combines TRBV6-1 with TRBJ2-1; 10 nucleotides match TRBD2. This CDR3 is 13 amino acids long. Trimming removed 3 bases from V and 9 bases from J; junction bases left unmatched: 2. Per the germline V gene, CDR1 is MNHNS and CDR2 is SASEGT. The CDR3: CASSDLAGVEQFF. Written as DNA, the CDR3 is TGTGCCAGCAGTGACCTAGCGGGGGTTGAGCAGTTCTTC.

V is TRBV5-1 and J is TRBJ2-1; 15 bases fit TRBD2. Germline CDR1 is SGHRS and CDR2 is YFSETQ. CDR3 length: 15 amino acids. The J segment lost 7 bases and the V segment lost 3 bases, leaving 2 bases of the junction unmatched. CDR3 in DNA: TGCGCCAGCAGCTCTGGGACTAGCGGGAGGAATGAGCAGTTCTTC. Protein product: CASSSGTSGRNEQFF.

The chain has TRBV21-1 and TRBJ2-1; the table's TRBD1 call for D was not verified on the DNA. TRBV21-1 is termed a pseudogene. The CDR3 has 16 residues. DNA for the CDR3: TGTGCCAGCAGCATCCCGGTGGGACAGTCCTACAATGAGCAGTTCTTC. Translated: CASSIPVGQSYNEQFF.

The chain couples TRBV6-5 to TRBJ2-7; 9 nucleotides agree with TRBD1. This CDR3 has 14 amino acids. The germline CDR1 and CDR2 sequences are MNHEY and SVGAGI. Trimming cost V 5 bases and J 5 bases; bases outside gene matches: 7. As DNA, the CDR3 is TGTGCCAGCAGTCCGGGACAGGGAGCCGACGAGCAGTACTTC. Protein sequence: CASSPGQGADEQYF.

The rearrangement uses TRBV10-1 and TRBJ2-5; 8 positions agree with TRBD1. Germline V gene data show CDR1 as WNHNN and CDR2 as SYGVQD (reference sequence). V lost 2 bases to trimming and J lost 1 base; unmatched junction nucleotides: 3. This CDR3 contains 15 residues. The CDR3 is CASSENRGAQETQYF. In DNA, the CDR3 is TGCGCCAGCAGTGAGAACAGGGGGGCCCAAGAGACCCAGTACTTC.

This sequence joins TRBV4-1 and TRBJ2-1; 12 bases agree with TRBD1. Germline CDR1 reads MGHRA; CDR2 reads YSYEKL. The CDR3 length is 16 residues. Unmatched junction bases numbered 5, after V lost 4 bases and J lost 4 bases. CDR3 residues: CASSRQGQGAYNEQFF. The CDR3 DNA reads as TGCGCCAGCAGCCGACAGGGACAGGGGGCTTACAATGAGCAGTTCTTC.

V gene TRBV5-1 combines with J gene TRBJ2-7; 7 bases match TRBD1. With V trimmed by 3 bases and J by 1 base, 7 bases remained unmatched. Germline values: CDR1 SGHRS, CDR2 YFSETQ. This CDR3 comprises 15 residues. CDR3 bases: TGCGCCAGCAGCTCCGTCATGGGACAGTCCTACGAGCAGTACTTC. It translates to CASSSVMGQSYEQYF.

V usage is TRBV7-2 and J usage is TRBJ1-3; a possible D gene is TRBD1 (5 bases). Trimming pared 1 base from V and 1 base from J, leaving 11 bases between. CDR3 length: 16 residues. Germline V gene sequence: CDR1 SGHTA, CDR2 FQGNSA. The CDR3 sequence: CASSLDRSYSGNTIYF. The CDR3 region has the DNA TGTGCCAGCAGCTTAGACAGGAGTTATTCTGGAAACACCATATATTTT.